The T cell receptor beta chain under discussion was sequenced for a study of T cell responses to AZD1222 COVID-19 vaccine. Broader study findings: Repertoire samples came only from after the peak T cell response.

CDR1 MNHEY and CDR2 SVGEGT come from the germline V gene. V lost 4 bases, J lost 2 bases, and 9 bases lay in between. The CDR3 runs to 13 residues. TCRdb keeps only in-frame clones here, not all; method: immunoSEQ multiplex PCR. The sample consists of approximately 120,000 clones, 88% of them appearing once. In the case of this clone: The antigen remains undetermined.

This clonotype was obtained from an adult in good health. This sample comprised peripheral blood, obtained on day 0 of MenACWY control vaccination. This chain links TRBV6-2 or TRBV6-3 with TRBJ2-7, with D uncertain. CDR3 residues: CASSWPAAYEQYF. In nucleotides, the CDR3 is TGTGCCAGCAGTTGGCCTGCCGCCTACGAGCAGTACTTC.